This record concerns one T cell receptor beta chain sequence. Presence of unique molecular identifiers characterized the TCR beta cDNA libraries. TCRdb reanalysed the PCR reads using MiXCR and keeps one entry per CDR3 protein. This sample yields about 770,000 distinct CDR3 sequences, of which 40% to 55% are seen a single time; roughly 4.4% belongs to the top ten. The data derive from a study of post-analysis software for immune sequencing data. This receptor was obtained from a girl between 5 and 17 years old with multiple sclerosis. Sequencing input: blood.

The CDR3 is CASSPGLAGIGDTQYF. In DNA, the CDR3 is TGCGCCAGCAGCCCAGGACTAGCGGGAATTGGGGATACGCAGTATTTT. The chain combines TRBV5-1 with TRBJ2-3; TRBD2 matches at 12 bases. Germline V lookup: CDR1 SGHRS, CDR2 YFSETQ. The trim removed 4 bases at V and 6 bases at J, leaving 9 bases unmatched. The CDR3 runs 16 residues.